This TCR beta chain is drawn from a study of blood T cells in healthy people across ages. Looking at the study overall: Roughly one uniquely barcoded beta molecule per two T cells was captured. Study-level findings and limits: Changes in expanded clonotypes were possibly confounded, as the CMV status of donors was unknown.

This clonotype was counted only a few times. What it recognizes is unknown. The V end lost 2 bases, the J end lost 5 bases, and 12 bases lay between the germline ends. CDR3 size: 14 residues. Germline CDR1 MGHDK, CDR2 SYGVNS. Through a sample-barcoded 5' primer and a J-beta primer mix, a second PCR was run for roughly 7 to 11 cycles. TCRdb reprocessed the 5' RACE reads with MiXCR, giving one entry per CDR3 protein. The sample carries fewer than 1,000,000 distinct CDR3 sequences, around two fifths recorded once. The authors drew around 9.4 milliliters of peripheral blood from each donor. Each sample provided at least 5 micrograms of extracted total RNA.

The chain is built from TRBV25-1 and TRBJ1-2; no definite D call. Sequenced material: blood. The sequence came from a man in his fifties or sixties in good health. CDR3 nucleotide sequence: TGTGCCAGCAGTGAAAACCAACTCGCGTATGGCTACACCTTC. This translates into CASSENQLAYGYTF.